Listed here is a single T cell receptor (beta chain). The antigen remains unidentified. The sample originates from a study of T cell responses to AZD1222 COVID-19 vaccine. Overall study findings and caveats: The donor group comprised mostly white British people and more females; the analysis possibly underestimated clonal diversity.

TCRdb's copy holds only in-frame clones and misses some; the assay was immunoSEQ multiplex PCR. The repertoire holds about 90,000 clones, with 85% as singletons. V trimming: 2 bases; J trimming: 9 bases; junction bases outside the gene matches: 13. CDR1 is MNHNY and CDR2 is SVGAGI in the germline V gene (reference sequence). The CDR3 spans 16 residues. This chain uses TRBV6-6 with TRBJ2-1, with TRBD2 matching 7 bases. The sequencing here drew on peripheral blood, taken 28 days after the second AZD1222 dose. This TCR was sampled from an adult who received the AZD1222 COVID-19 vaccine. CDR3 region: CASSYARREGPGEQFF. The CDR3 region has the DNA TGTGCCAGCAGTTACGCTAGGAGGGAGGGCCCGGGTGAGCAGTTCTTC.